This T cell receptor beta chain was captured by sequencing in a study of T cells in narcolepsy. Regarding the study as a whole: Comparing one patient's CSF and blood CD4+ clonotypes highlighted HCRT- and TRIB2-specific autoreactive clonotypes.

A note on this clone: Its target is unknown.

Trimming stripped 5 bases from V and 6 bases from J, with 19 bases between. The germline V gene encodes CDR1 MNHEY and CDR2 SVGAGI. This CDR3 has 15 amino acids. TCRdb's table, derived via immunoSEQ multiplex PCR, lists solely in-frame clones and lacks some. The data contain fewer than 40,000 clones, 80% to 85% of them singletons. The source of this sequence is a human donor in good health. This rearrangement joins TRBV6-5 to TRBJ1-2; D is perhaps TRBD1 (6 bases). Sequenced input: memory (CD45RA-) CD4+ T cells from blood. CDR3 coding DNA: TGTGCCAGCAGTCCCCAAAGGACAGCCTCGAATGGCTACACCTTC. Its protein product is CASSPQRTASNGYTF.